What follows is one T cell receptor (beta chain) and its context. These data belong to a study of blood T cell repertoires in COVID-19. Across the whole study: The study drew acute and convalescent COVID-19 samples from the United States, Italy and Spain.

Original handling: Cell counts per sample came from amplifying reference gene primers. Generated by immunoSEQ multiplex PCR, the TCRdb table keeps only in-frame clones and is missing some. That table gives V, J and clone size, and the DNA gave D and trimming. The sample holds about 150,000 clones, approximately 85% seen once. Deletions cut 5 bases from V and 3 bases from J, with 14 bases between. Germline CDR1 is SGHTA and CDR2 is FQGNSA. The CDR3 runs to 14 residues. This TCR was recovered from a man aged 60 to 75 with COVID-19, enrolled during active disease. Specimen: peripheral blood. The rearrangement joins TRBV7-2 to TRBJ2-7, with a tentative D call TRBD1 (6 bases). In nucleotides, the CDR3 is TGTGCCAGCAGCGAAAGCCGGGACATCTACGAGCAGTACTTC. Translating it yields CASSESRDIYEQYF.